The 11 T cell receptor beta chains in this list originate from one sample, sequenced in a study of cytomegalovirus exposure and HLA in healthy donors. Amplification used 60 Vbeta primers and 13 Jbeta primers. Repertoires were generated with immunoSEQ multiplex PCR, while TCRdb's copy carries only in-frame clones and drops some. The table records about 160,000 clones, around 74% of them present only once. The sequenced sample consisted of PBMCs. The receptor set was obtained from a woman in her twenties or thirties in good health and CMV-seronegative.

This chain uses TRBV5-1 with TRBJ2-5; 14 nucleotides agree with TRBD2. Germline CDR1 SGHRS, CDR2 YFSETQ. The V gene end was trimmed by 5 bases and the J gene end by 0 bases; junction bases not matched to a gene: 6. The CDR3 runs 17 residues. The CDR3 is CASRRGLAGGYQETQYF. For the CDR3, the DNA is TGCGCCAGCAGACGAGGACTAGCGGGGGGCTACCAAGAGACCCAGTACTTC.

CDR3 sequence: CAWTYGTAGGEQYF. CDR3 nucleotides: TGTGCCTGGACCTACGGGACGGCAGGAGGGGAGCAGTACTTC. This rearrangement joins TRBV30 to TRBJ2-7; TRBD2 is a possible D gene (6 bases). Germline V lookup: CDR1 GTSNPN, CDR2 SVGIG (reference sequence). CDR3 size: 14 residues. V gave up 4 bases and J gave up 7 bases, with 20 bases separating them. The full variable domain, completed using reference TRBV30 and TRBJ2-7, is SQTIHQWPATLVQPVGSPLSLECTVEGTSNPNLYWYRQAAGRGLQLLFYSVGIGQISSEVPQNLSASRPQDRQFILSSKKLLLSDSGFYLCAWTYGTAGGEQYFGPGTRLTVT.

The chain joins TRBV28 to TRBJ2-7; 8 positions match TRBD1. Looked up from germline, CDR1 is MDHEN and CDR2 is SYDVKM. The CDR3 spans 12 residues. The V and J ends lost 8 bases and 3 bases, in that order; junction bases with no gene match: 3. CDR3 sequence (DNA): TGTGCCAGCGGACAGGGAAACTACGAGCAGTACTTC. Protein: CASGQGNYEQYF.

This clone has a single count. The V gene is TRBV27, the J gene TRBJ2-3, with no clear D. The CDR3 covers 13 residues. Trimming cost V 6 bases and J 2 bases, with 9 bases left between them. CDR1 and CDR2 (germline): MNHEY, SMNVEV (reference sequence). The CDR3 region is CASSPPNTDTQYF. The CDR3 DNA reads as TGTGCCAGCAGCCCCCCCAACACAGATACGCAGTATTTT.

This clone has only a few counts. The chain couples TRBV7-9 to TRBJ2-5; the match to TRBD1 covers 8 bases. The CDR3 length is 13 residues. V was pared by 7 bases and J by 3 bases, with 4 bases of the junction left unmatched. Germline CDR1 and CDR2: SEHNR and FQNEAQ (reference sequence). The CDR3 DNA is TGTGCCAGCACCAAGGACAGGGAAGAGACCCAGTACTTC. Amino acids: CASTKDREETQYF.

Only a few counts were recorded for this clone. V gene TRBV6-5 combines with J gene TRBJ1-6, with D perhaps TRBD1 (5 bases). The V end was cut by 4 bases, the J end by 0 bases, with 7 bases between. CDR1 MNHEY and CDR2 SVGAGI come from the germline V gene. The CDR3 has 15 amino acids. CDR3 sequence (DNA): TGTGCCAGCAGTTCCGACAGCTCCTATAATTCACCCCTCCACTTT. This encodes CASSSDSSYNSPLHF.

This chain connects TRBV4-1 to TRBJ2-7; a possible D gene is TRBD2 (6 bases). Germline V gives CDR1 MGHRA, CDR2 YSYEKL. Trimming left V 0 bases short and J 6 bases short, with 24 bases between. The CDR3 has 18 residues. This CDR3 reads CASSQDRARTIVGREQYF. In DNA form, the CDR3 reads TGCGCCAGCAGCCAAGATCGGGCCCGGACTATCGTCGGTCGCGAGCAGTACTTC.

The chain uses TRBV5-4 and TRBJ1-2; maybe TRBD1 (5 bases). Looked up from germline, CDR1 is SGHNT and CDR2 is YYREEE (reference sequence). The CDR3 is 13 amino acids. Trimming stripped 2 bases from V and 8 bases from J, with 13 bases between. The CDR3 sequence is CASSFDGAGGYTF. The CDR3 region has the DNA TGTGCCAGCAGCTTTGATGGGGCAGGAGGCTACACCTTC.

The V call is TRBV28, the J call TRBJ2-7, with unresolved D. Looked up from germline, CDR1 is MDHEN and CDR2 is SYDVKM. There are 15 residues in the CDR3. V was trimmed by 3 bases and J by 0 bases, leaving 12 bases between them. CDR3 nucleotide sequence: TGTGCCAGCAGTTTTGCACGCAGTTCCTCCTACGAGCAGTACTTC. This encodes CASSFARSSSYEQYF.

The rearrangement joins TRBV6-4 to TRBJ1-2; a weak D match, TRBD1 (5 bases). Germline V gene lookup returns CDR1 MRHNA and CDR2 SNTAGT. Trimming cost V 2 bases and J 5 bases, with 9 bases left between them. The CDR3 consists of 13 residues. Here the CDR3 reads CASSDTSGYGYTF. The CDR3 DNA reads TGTGCCAGCAGTGACACGTCAGGGTATGGCTACACCTTC.

This chain connects TRBV2 to TRBJ2-2; the match to TRBD2 covers 7 bases. After removal of 6 bases from V and 2 bases from J, the junction contained 15 bases not matched to a gene. The V gene's germline CDR1 is SNHLY and CDR2 FYNNEI. The CDR3 length is 18 residues. CDR3 region: CASRGGLGQPTNTGELFF. The CDR3 DNA sequence: TGTGCCAGCAGGGGGGGGTTGGGGCAGCCTACAAACACCGGGGAGCTGTTTTTT.